This TCR beta chain stems from a study of T cell repertoires in cytomegalovirus infection. In this sample, this clonotype turned up a few times. The target antigen is unknown. MiXCR, run by TCRdb on the reads, gives a single entry per CDR3 protein. The data hold 70,000 to 95,000 distinct CDR3 sequences, with around 28% observed a single time. The CDR3 has 14 residues. CDR1 is SGHTA and CDR2 is FQGNSA in the germline V gene. Trimming left V 5 bases short and J 6 bases short, with 16 bases between. Study-level findings and limits: CMV-specific TCR beta clonotypes restricted by HLA-C were the ones dominating the ex vivo response.

This TCR was recovered from a human donor in good health (CMV status not recorded). Some clones in this sample may be carry-over from other donors' samples. The chain has TRBV7-2 and TRBJ2-5; TRBD1 or TRBD2 may be the D gene (5 bases each). Sample: CD8+ T cells from cultured PBMCs, taken from culture after CMV antigen stimulation. The DNA for the CDR3 is TGTGCCAGCAGCCTCTTAACTGGGGGAAAGACCCAGTACTTC. This encodes CASSLLTGGKTQYF. Variable domain in full (rest from reference TRBV7-2 and TRBJ2-5): GAGVSQSPSNKVTEKGKDVELRCDPISGHTALYWYRQSLGQGLEFLIYFQGNSAPDKSGLPSDRFSAERTGGSVSTLTIQRTQQEDSAVYLCASSLLTGGKTQYFGPGTRLLVL.